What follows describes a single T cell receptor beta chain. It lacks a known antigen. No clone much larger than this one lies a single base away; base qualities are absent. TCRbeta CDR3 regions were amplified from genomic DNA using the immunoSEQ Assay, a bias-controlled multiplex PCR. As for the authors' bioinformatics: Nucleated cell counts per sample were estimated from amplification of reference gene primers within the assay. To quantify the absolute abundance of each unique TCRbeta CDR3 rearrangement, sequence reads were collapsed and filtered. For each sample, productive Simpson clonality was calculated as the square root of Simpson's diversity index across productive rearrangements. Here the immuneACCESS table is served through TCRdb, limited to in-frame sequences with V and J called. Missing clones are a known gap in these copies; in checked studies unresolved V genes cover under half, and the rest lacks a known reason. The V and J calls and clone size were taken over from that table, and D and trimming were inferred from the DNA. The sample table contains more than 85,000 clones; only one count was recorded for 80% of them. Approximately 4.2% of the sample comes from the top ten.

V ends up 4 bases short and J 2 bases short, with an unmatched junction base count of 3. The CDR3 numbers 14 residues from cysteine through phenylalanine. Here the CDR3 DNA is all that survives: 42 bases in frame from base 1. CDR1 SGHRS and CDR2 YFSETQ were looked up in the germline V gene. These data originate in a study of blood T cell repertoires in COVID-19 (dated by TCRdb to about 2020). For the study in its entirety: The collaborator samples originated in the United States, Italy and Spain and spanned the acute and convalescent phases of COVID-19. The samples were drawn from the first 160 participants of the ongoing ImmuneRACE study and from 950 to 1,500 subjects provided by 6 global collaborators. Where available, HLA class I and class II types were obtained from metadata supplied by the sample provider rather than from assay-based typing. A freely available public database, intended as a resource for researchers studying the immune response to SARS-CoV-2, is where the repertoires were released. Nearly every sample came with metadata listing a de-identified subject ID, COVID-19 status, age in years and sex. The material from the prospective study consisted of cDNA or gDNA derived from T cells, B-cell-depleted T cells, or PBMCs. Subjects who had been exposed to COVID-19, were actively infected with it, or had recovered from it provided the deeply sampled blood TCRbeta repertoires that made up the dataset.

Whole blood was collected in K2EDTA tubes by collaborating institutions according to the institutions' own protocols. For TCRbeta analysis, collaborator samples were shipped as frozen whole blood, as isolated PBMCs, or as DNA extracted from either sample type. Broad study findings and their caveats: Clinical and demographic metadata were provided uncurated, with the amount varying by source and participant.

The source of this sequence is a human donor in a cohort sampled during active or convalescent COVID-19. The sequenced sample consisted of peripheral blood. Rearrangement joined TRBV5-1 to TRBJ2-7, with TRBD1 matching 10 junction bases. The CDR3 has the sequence CASSRDRGTYEQYF. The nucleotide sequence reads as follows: TGCGCCAGCAGCCGGGACAGGGGAACCTACGAGCAGTACTTC.